The 31 T cell receptor beta chains reported below all come from one sample, sequenced in a study of tumor-infiltrating lymphocytes in primary liver carcinoma. Starting material for RNA and DNA co-extraction consisted of about 19-32 mg of unsorted bulk tissue. Synthesis of TCR beta cDNA was carried out from about 0.55 ug total RNA with a constant-region primer. Three nested multiplex PCR rounds, a slightly modified ARM-PCR, produced the libraries for TCR beta. For approximately 11 cycles apiece, the opening two PCR rounds ran with TRBV1-TRBV30 forward primers and a C-beta reverse primer. From the multiplex PCR reads, TCRdb called clonotypes with MiXCR, one entry per CDR3 protein. The sample shows approximately 79,000 distinct CDR3 sequences, approximately 70% of them seen only once. The sample was liver tumor tissue from sampling region 4. Indicated subset: tumor region T4, right-lateral pole. These receptor sequences come from a man aged 35-49 years with primary liver carcinoma and hepatitis B virus infection.

In regard to this clonotype: An end of the junction differs from the germline gene, which may be a read error. V usage is TRBV6-5 and J usage is TRBJ2-6, with TRBD1 matching 8 bases. Per the germline V gene, CDR1 is MNHEY and CDR2 is SVGAGI. CDR3 length equals 18 residues. The CDR3, as DNA: TGTGCCAGCAGTCTTCGGACAGGGATGAAGGCTGGGGACAACGTCCTGACTTTC. It translates to CASSLRTGMKAGDNVLTF.

As concerns this clonotype: It is unclear where the CDR3 begins or ends on the DNA, so no DNA is shown, and the CDR3 is as TCRdb lists it. The chain is built from TRBV11-2 and TRBJ2-2; the table names TRBD1, a call not compared with the DNA. The germline V gene encodes CDR1 SGHAT and CDR2 FQNNGV. The CDR3 is 15 amino acids in total, end residues counted. CDR3 residues: CASDLVGRGTGELFF.

There are many counts of this clonotype. The rearrangement uses TRBV6-5 and TRBJ2-3; 11 bases match TRBD2. The CDR3 covers 15 residues. The ends lost 6 bases at V and 2 bases at J; junction bases unmatched: 4. The germline V gene has CDR1 MNHEY and CDR2 SVGAGI. The CDR3 DNA follows: TGTGCCAGCAGGGTACTAGCGGGAGTCACAGATACGCAGTATTTT. Translating it yields CASRVLAGVTDTQYF.

At least ten counts were recorded for this clonotype. The rearrangement joins TRBV2 to TRBJ1-1; D not resolved. Germline assignment: CDR1 SNHLY and CDR2 FYNNEI. Trimming stripped 7 bases from V and 0 bases from J, with 9 bases between. This CDR3 is 13 amino acids long. CDR3 amino acids: CASIANLNTEAFF. CDR3 sequence (DNA): TGTGCCAGCATTGCCAATTTGAACACTGAAGCTTTCTTT.

The V gene is TRBV5-6, the J gene TRBJ2-7; D may match TRBD1 or TRBD2 (5 bases each). The CDR3 sequence is 14 residues long. Looked up from germline, CDR1 is SGHDT and CDR2 is YYEEEE. Trimming took 0 bases from V and 8 from J, leaving 15 bases between them. The CDR3 loop reads CASSLDGTKGKQYV. DNA of the CDR3: TGTGCCAGCAGCTTGGACGGGACCAAGGGGAAGCAGTACGTC.

This clonotype showed up many times. The chain links TRBV29-1 to TRBJ2-1; D remains unclear. Deletions cut 6 bases from V and 5 bases from J, with 17 bases between. CDR1 and CDR2 from the germline V gene are SQVTM and ANQGSEA. This CDR3 is 14 amino acids long. For the CDR3, the DNA is TGCAGCGTGAACCGCGTGGGAATCAACAATGAGCAGTTCTTC. The encoded protein is CSVNRVGINNEQFF.

This clonotype was recorded once. One end of the junction varies from germline; a read error may be responsible. V usage is TRBV5-1 and J usage is TRBJ1-2, with unresolved D. Germline V gives CDR1 SGHRS, CDR2 YFSETQ. The CDR3 consists of 13 residues. The CDR3 here is CTSSFGGNYGYTF. The CDR3 DNA is TGCACCAGCAGCTTCGGTGGAAACTATGGTTACACCTTC.

On this clonotype: At one of its ends the junction is not consistent with the germline gene, which may arise from a read error. The chain has TRBV7-8 and TRBJ2-7; 9 bases align to TRBD1. The CDR3 sequence is 14 residues long. Germline CDR1 reads SGHVS; CDR2 reads FQNEAQ. The CDR3 DNA is TGTACCAGCAGCTTAGGGTATAGGGACAGGGACCAGTACTTC. Protein sequence: CTSSLGYRDRDQYF.

V and J are TRBV7-9 and TRBJ2-1, with D possibly being TRBD1 or TRBD2 (5 bases each). V was trimmed by 5 bases and J by 8 bases, leaving 22 bases between them. Germline CDR1 and CDR2: SEHNR and FQNEAQ (reference sequence). This CDR3 comprises 16 residues. CDR3 in amino acids: CASSPGRARVWDEQFF. The CDR3 nucleotides are TGTGCCAGCAGCCCGGGCAGGGCGAGGGTCTGGGATGAGCAGTTCTTC.

This clonotype was observed a handful of times. Given a much more abundant clone one base away, this may be a read error. The chain is built from TRBV20-1 and TRBJ1-3, with D possibly matching TRBD1 (6 bases). This CDR3 has 14 amino acids. Trimming cost V 5 bases and J 2 bases, with 13 bases left between them. Looked up from germline, CDR1 is DFQATT and CDR2 is SNEGSKA (reference sequence). The CDR3 loop reads CSAPRGHPGNTIYF. The CDR3 nucleotides are TGCAGTGCTCCGAGGGGACACCCTGGAAACACCATATATTTT.

A note on this clonotype: The junction does not match germline at one end; this may be a read error. The chain employs TRBV12-3 or TRBV12-4 and TRBJ1-1; D remains ambiguous. The CDR3 runs 13 residues. CDR3 in amino acids: CTSSADGNTETFF. The CDR3 nucleotides read TGTACCAGCAGTGCGGACGGGAACACTGAAACTTTCTTT.

This clonotype was picked up a small number of times. The genes are TRBV9 and TRBJ2-1; tentatively, D is TRBD2 (6 bases). The germline V and J ends were trimmed by 3 bases and 8 bases, with 15 bases remaining between them. The CDR3 contains 14 residues. Germline CDR1 SGDLS, CDR2 YYNGEE. This CDR3 is CASSAQGQRDEQFF. The CDR3 DNA reads as TGTGCCAGCAGCGCCCAGGGCCAGCGGGATGAGCAGTTCTTC.

To note about this clonotype: The junction does not match germline at one end; this may be a read error. CDR3 in DNA: TGTATCGTTAAAGATCGGCAAGGTGCGGAGACCCAGTACTTC. Translation: CIVKDRQGAETQYF. V usage is TRBV29-1 and J usage is TRBJ2-5; D not resolved. From germline, CDR1 is SQVTM and CDR2 ANQGSEA. The CDR3 is made up of 14 amino acids.

In regard to this clonotype: A read error may produce the germline difference seen at one junction end. The chain has TRBV6-1 and TRBJ2-7; D is ambiguous. Germline V gene lookup returns CDR1 MNHNS and CDR2 SASEGT. The CDR3 sequence is 13 residues long. For the CDR3, the DNA is TGTGCCAACAGTGAATGGGTTCTCTGCGAGCAGTACTTC. This codes for CANSEWVLCEQYF.

Comments on this clonotype: One end of the junction does not line up with germline, which may come from a read error. The chain links TRBV6-5 to TRBJ1-1, with D unresolved. The CDR3 is 14 residues long. Germline V CDR1 and CDR2: MNHEY, SVGAGI. The CDR3 DNA reads as TGTGCCAGCAGTTTCGACGATTCGAACACTGCAGCTTTCTTC. Translating it yields CASSFDDSNTAAFF.

The CDR3 coding sequence is TGTGCCAGCAGCTACCTCAACTCCGACACCGGGGAGCTGTTTTTT. Amino acid sequence: CASSYLNSDTGELFF. The chain employs TRBV6-5 and TRBJ2-2; no firm D call. Germline values: CDR1 MNHEY, CDR2 SVGAGI. The CDR3 is made up of 15 amino acids. Between the trimmed V and J ends, which lost 6 bases and 3 bases, there was a span of 14 bases.

The V and J genes are TRBV6-6 and TRBJ2-7; 7 bases are shared with TRBD1. V lost 10 bases to trimming and J lost 0 bases; unmatched junction nucleotides: 12. Per the germline V gene, CDR1 is MNHNY and CDR2 is SVGAGI (reference sequence). The CDR3 contains 15 residues. Written as DNA, the CDR3 is TGTGCCACTAGTTATCACCGGGACAGCTCCTACGAGCAGTACTTC. Its protein product is CATSYHRDSSYEQYF.

The table lists this clonotype with a few counts. A read error may be the cause here, since a much bigger clone is one base away. CDR3 in amino acids: CAISSRGEETQYF. In DNA form, the CDR3 reads TGTGCCATCAGCAGCCGTGGAGAAGAGACCCAGTACTTC. The genes are TRBV5-4 and TRBJ2-5; no reliable D call. The CDR3 is 13 residues long. Per the germline V gene, CDR1 is SGHNT and CDR2 is YYREEE (reference sequence).

Concerning this clonotype itself: One end of the junction fails to match germline, which may point to a read error. This rearrangement joins TRBV7-8 to TRBJ2-1; TRBD2 matches at 7 bases. CDR3 size: 15 residues. CDR1 is SGHVS, CDR2 FQNEAQ, per germline. CDR3 sequence reads: CASSLAGGRGNVQFF. CDR3 nucleotide sequence: TGTGCCAGCAGCTTAGCGGGAGGGCGGGGCAATGTGCAGTTCTTC.

As for this clonotype: A read error may be the cause here, since a much bigger clone is one base away. The chain employs TRBV24-1 and TRBJ2-2, with TRBD1 identical over 8 bases. The germline gives CDR1 KGHDR, CDR2 SFDVKD. This CDR3 has 15 amino acids. Trimming cost V 6 bases and J 4 bases; bases outside gene matches: 6. The CDR3 loop is CATSWRQGTTGELFF. Written as DNA, the CDR3 is TGTGCCACCAGTTGGAGACAGGGGACCACCGGGGAGCTGTTTTTT.

As concerns this clonotype: A single base separates this from a much larger clone, so it may be a read error. The V call is TRBV5-1, the J call TRBJ2-4; D remains unclear. Germline V gives CDR1 SGHRS, CDR2 YFSETQ. The CDR3 totals 14 residues. V dropped 10 bases and J dropped 0 bases, with 14 bases sitting between them. This CDR3 is CARSPGRAKNIQYF. Here the CDR3 DNA reads TGCGCCCGCTCCCCCGGAAGAGCCAAAAACATTCAGTACTTC. Looking up the rest from reference TRBV5-1 and TRBJ2-4 gives the full variable domain: KAGVTQTPRYLIKTRGQQVTLSCSPISGHRSVSWYQQTPGQGLQFLFEYFSETQRNKGNFPGRFSGRQFSNSRSEMNVSTLELGDSALYLCARSPGRAKNIQYFGAGTRLSVL.

The chain recombines TRBV12-3 or TRBV12-4 with TRBJ2-1; D may be TRBD2 (5 bases). There are 12 residues in the CDR3. V was pared by 9 bases and J by 7 bases, with 13 bases between. CDR3 DNA: TGTGCCAGTAGTGAGGGTGGGAATGAGCAGTTCTTC. It encodes CASSEGGNEQFF.

J is TRBJ2-7 and V is TRBV10-2; 8 bases are a match to TRBD1. This CDR3 has 18 residues. With V trimmed by 5 bases and J by 3 bases, 18 bases remained unmatched. The V gene's germline CDR1 is WSHSY and CDR2 SAAADI. The DNA of the CDR3 is TGCGCCAGCAGTCTCCGTTGGGGGACAGGACCCATATACTACGAGCAGTACTTC. It is translated as CASSLRWGTGPIYYEQYF.

This clonotype rates as large. J is TRBJ2-1 and V is TRBV11-2; 12 positions match TRBD2. Germline CDR1 and CDR2: SGHAT and FQNNGV. This CDR3 is 16 amino acids long. V shed 3 bases, J shed 6 bases, and the junction held 6 bases outside the gene matches. DNA for the CDR3: TGTGCCAGCAGCTTTCGACTAGCGGGAGATTTCAATGAGCAGTTCTTC. Translated, it gives CASSFRLAGDFNEQFF.

CDR3 region: CNGGKSYEQYF. CDR3 sequence (DNA): TGCAACGGCGGGAAGTCCTACGAGCAGTACTTC. The genes are TRBV29-1 and TRBJ2-7; D possibly corresponds to TRBD2 (6 bases). The length of the CDR3 is 11 residues. CDR1 and CDR2 (germline): SQVTM, ANQGSEA.

Comments on this clonotype: At one of its ends the junction is not consistent with the germline gene, which may arise from a read error. DNA of the CDR3: TGTGCCAGCAGTATCCTTCCCCCGGGACAGACGCACTTC. Translated, it gives CASSILPPGQTHF. This rearrangement joins TRBV12-3 or TRBV12-4 to TRBJ1-2; 7 bases are a match to TRBD1. CDR3 length: 13 residues.

This chain joins TRBV2 and TRBJ2-5; D gene ambiguous. Germline V gene data show CDR1 as SNHLY and CDR2 as FYNNEI. The V end lost 8 bases, the J end lost 1 base, and 5 bases lay between the germline ends. The CDR3 length is 11 residues. CDR3 in amino acids: CASGPQETQYF. The DNA for the CDR3 is TGTGCCAGCGGCCCCCAAGAGACCCAGTACTTC.

A word on this clonotype: Mismatch with germline at one junction end may stem from a read error. The V gene is TRBV6-6, the J gene TRBJ1-1; perhaps TRBD1 as D (5 bases). In germline, CDR1 is MNHNY, CDR2 SVGAGI (reference sequence). The CDR3 has 12 residues. In DNA, the CDR3 is TGTGCCGGCAGTTATGGGGGCACTGAAGCTTTCTTT. It yields the protein CAGSYGGTEAFF.

This chain connects TRBV7-9 to TRBJ1-1; 7 bases are a match to TRBD1. This CDR3 is built from 13 residues. V trimming: 6 bases; J trimming: 6 bases; junction bases outside the gene matches: 7. Germline V gene data show CDR1 as SEHNR and CDR2 as FQNEAQ (reference sequence). The CDR3 sequence: CASSPQGDSEAFF. In DNA form, the CDR3 reads TGTGCCAGCAGTCCTCAGGGGGACTCTGAAGCTTTCTTT.

Comments on this clonotype: Compared with germline, one end of the junction differs, possibly owing to a read error. The V and J genes are TRBV11-2 and TRBJ2-7, with a tentative D call TRBD1 (6 bases). The germline gives CDR1 SGHAT, CDR2 FQNNGV. The CDR3 extends over 15 amino acids. The CDR3 DNA sequence: TGCGCCAGCAGCTTACCAGGACAGCAGGCCTACGAGCCGTACTTC. This gives the protein CASSLPGQQAYEPYF.

As regards this clonotype: At one boundary the junction diverges from the germline segment, which might be a read error. The CDR3 loop is CASSLTGAEQLF. CDR3 nucleotide sequence: TGTGCCAGCAGCCTGACAGGCGCCGAGCAGCTCTTC. The chain has TRBV28 and TRBJ2-7, with D maybe TRBD1 (6 bases). This CDR3 has 12 amino acids. Per germline, CDR1 MDHEN and CDR2 SYDVKM.